The clone carrying this T cell receptor beta chain showed up many times. The target antigen is unknown. Amplification of TCR beta CDR3 regions used RNA as the template. RT-PCR in the first round (using the HTBI primer set) targeted the TCR CDR3. From the multiplex PCR reads, TCRdb called clonotypes with MiXCR, one entry per CDR3 protein. The sample contains 600,000 to 850,000 distinct CDR3 sequences, under 20% of which appear only once. The data were taken from a study of T cells in Graves' hyperthyroidism and ophthalmopathy. Whole-study findings and limits: Most thyroid clonotypes that were expanded above 0.001 also turned up in blood.

V lost 7 bases, J lost 4 bases, and 15 bases stayed unmatched. Germline V CDR1 and CDR2: SGHAT, FQNNGV. The CDR3 loop spans 17 amino acids. The sequence was collected from a woman aged 45-65 years with Graves' hyperthyroidism that later progressed to Graves' ophthalmopathy. V usage is TRBV11-2 and J usage is TRBJ1-1, with 10 bases matching TRBD1. Sequenced: blood. CDR3 nucleotide sequence: TGTGCCAGCACGCCGCATCGGACAGGGGGGATCTCCACTGAAGCTTTCTTT. Translating it yields CASTPHRTGGISTEAFF.